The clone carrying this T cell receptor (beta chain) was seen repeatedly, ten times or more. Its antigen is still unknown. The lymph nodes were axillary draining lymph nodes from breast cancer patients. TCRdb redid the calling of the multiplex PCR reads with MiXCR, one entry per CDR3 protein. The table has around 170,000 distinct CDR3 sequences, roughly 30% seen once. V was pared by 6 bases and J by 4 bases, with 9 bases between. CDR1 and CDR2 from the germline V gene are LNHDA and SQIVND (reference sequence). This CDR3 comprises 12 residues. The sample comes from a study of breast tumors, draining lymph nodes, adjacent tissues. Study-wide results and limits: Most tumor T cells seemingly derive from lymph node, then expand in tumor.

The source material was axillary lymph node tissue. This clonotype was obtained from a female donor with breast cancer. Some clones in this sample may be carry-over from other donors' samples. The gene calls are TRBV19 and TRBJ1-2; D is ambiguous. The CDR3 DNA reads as TGTGCCAGTAGCTCGGGCCTCTATGGCTACACCTTC. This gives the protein CASSSGLYGYTF.